The 23 T cell receptor beta chains given below trace back to one sample, sequenced in a study of CD4 T cells in relation to SARS-CoV-2 and coronaviruses. Sequencing was performed with immunoSEQ multiplex PCR; in TCRdb, only in-frame clones are kept and a portion is missing. This table holds under 25,000 clones, roughly 73% found once. The unexposed donors gave CD4+ T cells in about 2011-2019, prior to COVID-19. The cells were cultured for under 13 days before CD4+ T cells were isolated. No antigen has been assigned to these receptors. Sequenced sample: CD4+ T cells from PBMCs, cultured in vitro. These TCRs come from a human donor in good health.

V gene TRBV5-1 combines with J gene TRBJ1-3, with 7 bases matching TRBD1. The CDR3 spans 17 residues. The germline V gene encodes CDR1 SGHRS and CDR2 YFSETQ. V lost 2 bases and J lost 0; bases outside the gene matches: 8. This CDR3 is CASSLGRGPTSGNTIYF. DNA of the CDR3: TGCGCCAGCAGCTTAGGAAGGGGGCCTACCTCTGGAAACACCATATATTTT.

The rearrangement links TRBV2 to TRBJ2-1, with TRBD2 matching 11 bases. Per the germline V gene, CDR1 is SNHLY and CDR2 is FYNNEI. The CDR3 has 14 residues. The junction had 5 bases not matched to a gene; V was cut back by 7 bases and J by 6 bases. The CDR3 nucleotides are TGTGCCAGCACCGCCGGACTAGCGGGCAATGAGCAGTTCTTC. It translates to CASTAGLAGNEQFF.

The chain couples TRBV4-1 to TRBJ2-3, with 10 bases that match TRBD2. The CDR3 totals 19 residues. V was clipped by 0 bases and J by 2 bases; unmatched bases: 11. Germline CDR1 is MGHRA and CDR2 is YSYEKL. The CDR3: CASSQERYGTSDLTDTQYF. Here the CDR3 DNA reads TGCGCCAGCAGCCAAGAACGGTACGGGACTAGCGACCTCACAGATACGCAGTATTTT.

This chain joins TRBV7-2 and TRBJ2-7; TRBD2 aligns across 8 bases. This CDR3 region has 15 residues. Germline CDR1 SGHTA, CDR2 FQGNSA. J was trimmed by 6 bases and V by 5 bases; bases with no gene match: 12. The CDR3 loop reads CASSPRWGLVSEQYF. In DNA form, the CDR3 reads TGTGCCAGCAGCCCCCGCTGGGGACTAGTTTCCGAGCAGTACTTC.

This sequence joins TRBV28 and TRBJ1-5, with D tentatively TRBD1 (5 bases). Germline V gene sequence: CDR1 MDHEN, CDR2 SYDVKM. The length of the CDR3 is 18 residues. Trimming took off 6 bases at V and 0 bases at J, with 21 bases between the two ends. CDR3 nucleotide sequence: TGTGCCAGCAGGAAGCGGGGGGGGTCGGGGTTTAGCAATCAGCCCCAGCATTTT. Protein sequence: CASRKRGGSGFSNQPQHF.

This chain uses TRBV5-1 with TRBJ1-1; 8 bases line up with TRBD1. The CDR3 extends over 15 amino acids. The V gene end was trimmed by 3 bases and the J gene end by 1 base; junction bases not matched to a gene: 5. The germline V gene encodes CDR1 SGHRS and CDR2 YFSETQ. In DNA, the CDR3 is TGCGCCAGCAGCTGGAGCGACAGGGGGAACACTGAAGCTTTCTTT. This codes for CASSWSDRGNTEAFF.

The DNA of the CDR3 is TGTGCCAGCAGCGTTGACTATCCCGAACGGGAGCAGTACTTC. Residues: CASSVDYPEREQYF. The chain joins TRBV4-2 to TRBJ2-7, with a tentative D call TRBD2 (5 bases). Between the trimmed V and J ends, which lost 5 bases and 7 bases, there was a span of 18 bases. Germline V CDR1 and CDR2: LGHNA, YNFKEQ. This CDR3 comprises 14 residues.

The chain couples TRBV9 to TRBJ2-2; D gene ambiguous. This CDR3 has 15 amino acids. Per the germline V gene, CDR1 is SGDLS and CDR2 is YYNGEE. V was cut by 2 bases and J by 0 bases, with 8 bases left in between. CDR3 in DNA: TGTGCCAGCAGCGTGGGTAACGCGAACACCGGGGAGCTGTTTTTT. Amino acids: CASSVGNANTGELFF.

The chain uses TRBV3-1 (or the pseudogene TRBV3-2) and TRBJ2-6, with D uncertain. CDR1 and CDR2 from the germline V gene are LGHDT and YNNKEL (reference sequence). The CDR3 has 19 residues. The V end lost 4 bases, the J end lost 1 base, and 20 bases lay between the germline ends. CDR3 coding DNA: TGTGCCAGCAGCCCCACCCCAGGACGGATTTTGTCTGGGGCCAACGTCCTGACTTTC. Its translation: CASSPTPGRILSGANVLTF.

The table lists this clone with a few counts. The gene calls are TRBV5-1 and TRBJ2-7; 8 bases map to TRBD1. This CDR3 region has 15 residues. Germline V gives CDR1 SGHRS, CDR2 YFSETQ. Trimming took 0 bases from V and 2 from J; bases not matched to a gene: 4. The chain's CDR3 is CASSLVRTGTYEQYF. The CDR3 DNA follows: TGCGCCAGCAGCTTGGTTCGGACAGGGACCTACGAGCAGTACTTC. The whole variable domain, filled in from reference TRBV5-1 and TRBJ2-7, reads KAGVTQTPRYLIKTRGQQVTLSCSPISGHRSVSWYQQTPGQGLQFLFEYFSETQRNKGNFPGRFSGRQFSNSRSEMNVSTLELGDSALYLCASSLVRTGTYEQYFGPGTRLTVT.

The genes are TRBV5-5 and TRBJ2-3, with D maybe TRBD2 (5 bases). CDR1 and CDR2 (germline): SGHKS, YYEKEE (reference sequence). There are 16 residues in the CDR3. Trimming removed 3 bases at V and 2 bases at J, with 16 bases between. The CDR3 nucleotides are TGTGCCAGCAGCTCGGCCCGGGGTGGCTTCACAGATACGCAGTATTTT. Its translation is CASSSARGGFTDTQYF.

This clone was recorded a few times. This chain joins TRBV24-1 and TRBJ2-3; no firm D call. The germline V and J ends were trimmed by 5 bases and 2 bases, with 10 bases remaining between them. CDR1 is KGHDR, CDR2 SFDVKD, per germline. This CDR3 region has 14 residues. In DNA, the CDR3 is TGTGCCACCAGTGGTTCAGGAACCACAGATACGCAGTATTTT. Translation: CATSGSGTTDTQYF.

In DNA, the CDR3 is TGTGCCAGTACCAAGAACTACTTTGCAGATACGCAGTATTTT. Its protein product is CASTKNYFADTQYF. The chain uses TRBV19 and TRBJ2-3; D is uncertain. V lost 7 bases and J 4 bases, leaving 15 bases between the germline ends. This CDR3 has 14 amino acids. Germline assignment: CDR1 LNHDA and CDR2 SQIVND (reference sequence).

The chain links TRBV6-5 to TRBJ2-7; D not resolved. CDR1 MNHEY and CDR2 SVGAGI come from the germline V gene. The CDR3 is made up of 15 amino acids. V lost 0 bases and J lost 0, with 9 bases in between. The chain's CDR3 is CASSYSNGFSYEQYF. Here the CDR3 DNA reads TGTGCCAGCAGTTACTCCAACGGGTTCTCCTACGAGCAGTACTTC.

This chain joins TRBV19 and TRBJ1-1; 10 nucleotides match TRBD1. The CDR3 is 16 amino acids. CDR1 LNHDA and CDR2 SQIVND come from the germline V gene (reference sequence). Trimming took 5 bases from V and 2 from J; bases not matched to a gene: 8. The CDR3 region has the DNA TGTGCCAGTAGTGTACGACAGGGGGCTTATAACACTGAAGCTTTCTTT. Translating it yields CASSVRQGAYNTEAFF.

The V gene is TRBV2, the J gene TRBJ1-6; D not certain. This CDR3 is 15 amino acids long. CDR1 SNHLY and CDR2 FYNNEI come from the germline V gene. V shed 4 bases and J shed 7 bases, with 14 bases lying between them. CDR3 nucleotides: TGTGCCAGCAGTGCTAAGGGCAGCTGGAATTCACCCCTCCACTTT. Its protein is CASSAKGSWNSPLHF.

This clone was counted a single time. This sequence joins TRBV5-1 and TRBJ2-3; tentative D call: TRBD1 (6 bases). Trimming left V 5 bases short and J 4 bases short, with 17 bases between. There are 15 residues in the CDR3. The germline V gene has CDR1 SGHRS and CDR2 YFSETQ. The CDR3 DNA follows: TGCGCCAGCAGTTCAGGGGCGTTGGGTGCAGATACGCAGTATTTT. This codes for CASSSGALGADTQYF.

This chain links TRBV19 with TRBJ1-2, with D perhaps matching TRBD1 (5 bases). Germline V gives CDR1 LNHDA, CDR2 SQIVND (reference sequence). V was pared by 3 bases and J by 2 bases, with 10 bases between. The CDR3 consists of 14 residues. For the CDR3, the DNA is TGTGCCAGTAGTATCTTTGGGGACAACTATGGCTACACCTTC. It encodes CASSIFGDNYGYTF.

This clone showed up just a few times. The genes are TRBV19 and TRBJ1-5, with D hard to call. Trimming took 6 bases from V and 3 from J, leaving 15 bases between them. The germline gives CDR1 LNHDA, CDR2 SQIVND (reference sequence). The CDR3 has 15 amino acids. CDR3 protein: CASSPGRTDNQPQHF. The CDR3 coding sequence is TGTGCCAGTAGCCCCGGGAGAACTGACAATCAGCCCCAGCATTTT.

This chain joins TRBV6-5 and TRBJ1-1; TRBD1 matches 9 bases. The CDR3 runs 14 residues. The J segment lost 4 bases and the V segment lost 6 bases, leaving 6 bases of the junction unmatched. Per germline, CDR1 MNHEY and CDR2 SVGAGI. The CDR3 nucleotides are TGTGCCAGCAGCTACCGGGACAGGGTCACTGAAGCTTTCTTT. Protein: CASSYRDRVTEAFF.

The chain recombines TRBV7-9 with TRBJ2-7; 10 nucleotides align to TRBD1. V shed 4 bases, J shed 2 bases, and the junction held 5 bases outside the gene matches. The CDR3 spans 15 residues. Germline assignment: CDR1 SEHNR and CDR2 FQNEAQ (reference sequence). The chain's CDR3 is CASSSGDRGPYEQYF. CDR3 nucleotides: TGTGCCAGCAGCTCGGGGGACAGGGGACCCTACGAGCAGTACTTC.

The chain employs TRBV19 and TRBJ1-1, with D perhaps TRBD1 (5 bases). The V and J ends lost 6 bases and 4 bases respectively, with 15 bases between them. CDR3 size: 14 residues. From germline, CDR1 is LNHDA and CDR2 SQIVND (reference sequence). The CDR3 is CASSRRVGGTEAFF. CDR3 bases: TGTGCCAGTAGCCGCAGAGTTGGGGGCACTGAAGCTTTCTTT.

The chain links TRBV3-1 (or the pseudogene TRBV3-2) to TRBJ2-1; 9 positions agree with TRBD2. With 1 base clipped from V and 9 bases from J, the junction kept 10 bases outside the gene matches. Germline CDR1 reads LGHDT; CDR2 reads YNNKEL (reference sequence). The CDR3 length is 16 residues. The CDR3 here is CASSQGYRTSELEQFF. In DNA, the CDR3 is TGTGCCAGCAGCCAAGGGTACAGGACTAGCGAACTTGAGCAGTTCTTC.